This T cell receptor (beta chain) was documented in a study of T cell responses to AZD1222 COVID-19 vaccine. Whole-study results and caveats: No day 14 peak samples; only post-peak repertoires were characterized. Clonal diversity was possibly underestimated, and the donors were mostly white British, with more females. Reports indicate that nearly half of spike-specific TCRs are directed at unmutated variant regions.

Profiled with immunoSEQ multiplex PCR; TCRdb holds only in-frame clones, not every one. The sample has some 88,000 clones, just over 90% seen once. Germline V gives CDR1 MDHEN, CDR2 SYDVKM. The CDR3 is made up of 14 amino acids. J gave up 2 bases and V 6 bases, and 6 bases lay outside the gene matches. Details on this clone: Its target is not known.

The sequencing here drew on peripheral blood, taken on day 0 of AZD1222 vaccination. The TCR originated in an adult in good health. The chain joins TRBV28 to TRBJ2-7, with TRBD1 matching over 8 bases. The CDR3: CASRTGQGPYEQYF. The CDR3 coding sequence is TGTGCCAGCAGAACTGGACAGGGACCCTACGAGCAGTACTTC. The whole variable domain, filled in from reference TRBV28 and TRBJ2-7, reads DVKVTQSSRYLVKRTGEKVFLECVQDMDHENMFWYRQDPGLGLRLIYFSYDVKMKEKGDIPEGYSVSREKKERFSLILESASTNQTSMYLCASRTGQGPYEQYFGPGTRLTVT.